This TCR beta chain stems from a study of cytomegalovirus exposure and HLA in healthy donors. Study-wide results and caveats: The study labeled 150 to 200 TCR beta chains cytomegalovirus-associated.

Of note for this clone: Its specificity is not known.

The PCR contained 60 Vbeta and 13 Jbeta primers. TCRdb's table, derived via immunoSEQ multiplex PCR, lists solely in-frame clones and lacks some. This repertoire shows 180,000 or so clones, over 80% found once; its top ten account for about 1.5%. The CDR3 has 13 residues. The V and J ends lost 1 base and 6 bases respectively, with 7 bases between them. The germline gives CDR1 LGHNA, CDR2 YNFKEQ. Sequenced sample: PBMCs. This chain joins TRBV4-2 and TRBJ2-1; no reliable D call. This TCR was sampled from a man aged 35 to 55 in good health and CMV-seronegative. CDR3 loop: CASSQARGNEQFF. In nucleotides, the CDR3 is TGTGCCAGCAGCCAAGCGAGAGGCAATGAGCAGTTCTTC.